This entry describes one T cell receptor beta chain. At least ten counts were recorded for this clonotype. The target of this receptor is not known. One base away there is no much larger clone; base qualities are not given. The sample's treatment or condition label, in plain terms: in vitro stimulation with specific CMV peptide epitopes to enrich CMV-specific T cells. The sequencing machine was an Illumina HiSeq 1500. TCRdb reprocessed the public reads (quality trimming at Q25 with fastp, clone calling with MiXCR) and kept in-frame beta chains. Every distinct CDR3 protein forms one entry, paired with its most common genes and DNA. Within this sample are about 310,000 distinct CDR3 sequences, with just under 25% of them counted one time only. 10% to 15% of the sample lies in the top ten. The record originates from a study of T cell repertoires in cytomegalovirus infection (dated by TCRdb to the late 2010s). For the wider study: Peptide stimulations targeted recently identified HLA-C-restricted CMV epitopes, whose presentation resists viral immunomodulation, together with well-studied HLA-B-restricted epitopes. Donor HLA type was relevant to the analysis, as public TCR beta signatures indicated carriage of CMV infection together with the matching HLA type.

What the work shows at the level of the full study, not this receptor alone: In both this cohort and an independent cohort of more than 350 donors, the cumulative frequency of public TCR beta family members distinguished carriers of CMV infection plus the relevant HLA type. The ex vivo response was dominated by HLA-C-restricted CMV-specific TCR beta clonotypes, which also provided the single most frequent clonotype in two of eight donors.

The CDR3, from cysteine to valine, totals 13 residues. Here the CDR3 DNA is all that survives: 39 bases in frame from base 1. The germline V gene yields SGHTA for CDR1 and FQGNSA for CDR2. V loses 5 bases, J loses 5 bases, and the germline ends lie 13 bases apart. The V and J segments used are TRBV7-2 and TRBJ2-7; the D gene cannot be named for sure. This receptor was obtained from a human donor in good health (CMV status not recorded). Some clones in this sample may be carry-over from other donors' samples. Source: cultured PBMCs, taken from culture after CMV antigen stimulation. CDR3 region: CASSITGNHEQYV. The DNA reads as follows: TGTGCCAGCAGCATTACCGGCAACCACGAGCAGTACGTC.